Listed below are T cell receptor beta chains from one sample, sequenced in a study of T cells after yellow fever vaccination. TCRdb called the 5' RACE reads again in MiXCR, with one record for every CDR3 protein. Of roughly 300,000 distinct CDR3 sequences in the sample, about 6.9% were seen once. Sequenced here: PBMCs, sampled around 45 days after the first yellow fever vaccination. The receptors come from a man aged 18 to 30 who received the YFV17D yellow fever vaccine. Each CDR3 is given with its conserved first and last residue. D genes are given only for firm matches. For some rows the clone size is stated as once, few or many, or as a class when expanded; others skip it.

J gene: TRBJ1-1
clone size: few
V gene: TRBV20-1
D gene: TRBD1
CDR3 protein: CSARDTGDTEAFF
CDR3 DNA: TGCAGTGCTAGAGACACAGGGGACACTGAAGCTTTCTTT

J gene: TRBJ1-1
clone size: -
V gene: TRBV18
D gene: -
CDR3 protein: CASSPPSLDMEAFF
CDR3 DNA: TGTGCCAGCTCACCACCGTCCTTGGATATGGAAGCTTTCTTT

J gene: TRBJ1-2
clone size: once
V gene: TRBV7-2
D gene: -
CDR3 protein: CASSLSGGYYGYTF
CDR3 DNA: TGTGCCAGCAGCTTATCCGGGGGTTACTATGGCTACACCTTC

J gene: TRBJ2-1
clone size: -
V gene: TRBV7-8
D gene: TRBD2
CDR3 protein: CASSLGVTSGRNNEQFF
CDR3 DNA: TGTGCCAGCAGCTTAGGGGTGACTAGCGGTCGGAACAATGAGCAGTTCTTC

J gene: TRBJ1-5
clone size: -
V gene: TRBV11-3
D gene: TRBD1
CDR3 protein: CASSHRDRGPDQPQHF
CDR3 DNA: TGTGCCAGCAGCCACAGGGACAGGGGACCTGATCAGCCCCAGCATTTT

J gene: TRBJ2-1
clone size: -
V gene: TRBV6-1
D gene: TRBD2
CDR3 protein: CASSERGRWYERDEQFF
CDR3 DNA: TGTGCCAGCAGTGAACGCGGGAGATGGTATGAGCGCGATGAGCAGTTCTTC

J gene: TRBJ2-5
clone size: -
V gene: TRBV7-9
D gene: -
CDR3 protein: CAGSFGRGLETQYF
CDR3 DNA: TGTGCCGGCAGCTTCGGTAGGGGGTTGGAGACCCAGTACTTC

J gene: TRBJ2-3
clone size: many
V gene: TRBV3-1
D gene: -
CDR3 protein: CASSQDVTGRTQYF
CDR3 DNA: TGTGCCAGCAGCCAAGATGTGACGGGGCGCACGCAGTATTTT

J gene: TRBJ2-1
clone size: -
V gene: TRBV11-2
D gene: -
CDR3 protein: CASSRNAVHNEQFF
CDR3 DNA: TGTGCCAGCAGCCGGAATGCCGTCCACAATGAGCAGTTCTTC

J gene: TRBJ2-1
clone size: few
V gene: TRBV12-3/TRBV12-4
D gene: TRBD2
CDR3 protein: CASLGRGGGANEQFF
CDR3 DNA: TGTGCCAGCTTGGGGCGGGGCGGGGGGGCGAATGAGCAGTTCTTC

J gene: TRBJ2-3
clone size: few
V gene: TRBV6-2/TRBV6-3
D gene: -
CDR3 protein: CASSPTSIVDTQYF
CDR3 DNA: TGTGCCAGCAGCCCAACTAGTATTGTGGATACGCAGTATTTT

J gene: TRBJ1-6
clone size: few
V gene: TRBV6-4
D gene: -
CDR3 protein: CASSVTASYNSPLHF
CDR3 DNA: TGTGCCAGCAGTGTAACTGCCTCCTATAATTCACCCCTCCACTTT

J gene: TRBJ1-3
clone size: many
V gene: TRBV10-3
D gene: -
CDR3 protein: CAISESRSSGNTIYF
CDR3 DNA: TGTGCCATCAGTGAGTCTAGGAGCTCTGGAAACACCATATATTTT

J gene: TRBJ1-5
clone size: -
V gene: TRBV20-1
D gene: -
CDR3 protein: CSALTAPHNVQPQHF
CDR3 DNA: TGCAGTGCTTTGACAGCGCCCCATAATGTGCAGCCCCAGCATTTT

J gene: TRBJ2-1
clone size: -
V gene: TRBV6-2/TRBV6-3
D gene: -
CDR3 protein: CASSYVGGRFFNEQFF
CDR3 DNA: TGTGCCAGCAGTTACGTCGGGGGGCGATTTTTCAATGAGCAGTTCTTC

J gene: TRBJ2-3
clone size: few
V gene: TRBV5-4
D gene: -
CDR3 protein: CASSLTGSSTDTQYF
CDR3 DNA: TGTGCCAGCAGCCTGACAGGTTCTAGCACAGATACGCAGTATTTT

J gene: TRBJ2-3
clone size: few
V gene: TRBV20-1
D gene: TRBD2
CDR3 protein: CSATGAPGLVADTQYF
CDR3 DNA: TGCAGTGCTACCGGAGCGCCGGGACTAGTAGCCGATACGCAGTATTTT

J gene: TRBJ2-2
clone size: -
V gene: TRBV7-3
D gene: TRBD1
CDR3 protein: CASSRYGQGNTGELFF
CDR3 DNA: TGTGCCAGCAGCCGCTACGGACAGGGTAACACCGGGGAGCTGTTTTTT

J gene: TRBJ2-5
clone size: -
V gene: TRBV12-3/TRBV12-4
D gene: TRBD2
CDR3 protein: CASSRKRLAGGEIGETQYF
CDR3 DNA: TGTGCCAGCAGCCGAAAACGACTAGCGGGGGGCGAGATCGGGGAGACCCAGTACTTC

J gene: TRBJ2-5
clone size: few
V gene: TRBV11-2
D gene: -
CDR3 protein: CASSLASRREETQYF
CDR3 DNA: TGTGCCAGCAGCTTGGCTAGCAGAAGGGAAGAGACCCAGTACTTC

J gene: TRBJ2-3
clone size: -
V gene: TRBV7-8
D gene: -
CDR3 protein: CASSFGLGQGAGGTDTQYF
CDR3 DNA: TGTGCCAGCAGCTTTGGTTTGGGGCAGGGGGCGGGAGGCACAGATACGCAGTATTTT